The 3 T cell receptor beta chains listed next were all sequenced from one sample in a study of blood T cells in healthy people across ages. A second PCR, run for about 7 to 11 cycles, used a sample-barcoded 5' primer plus a J-beta primer mix. TCRdb re-derived calls from the 5' RACE reads in MiXCR, one entry per CDR3 protein. The sample contains about 1,800,000 distinct CDR3 sequences, 28% of which appear only once. Sequenced input: blood. These receptor sequences come from a woman aged 30 to 39 in good health.

This clonotype came up a few times. The chain uses TRBV27 and TRBJ2-7, with 10 nucleotides matching TRBD1. Germline V gene sequence: CDR1 MNHEY, CDR2 SMNVEV (reference sequence). The V gene end was trimmed by 2 bases and the J gene end by 6 bases; junction bases not matched to a gene: 4. This CDR3 is built from 14 residues. CDR3 sequence: CASSLRQGASEQYF. The CDR3 nucleotides are TGTGCCAGCAGTTTAAGACAGGGGGCCTCCGAGCAGTACTTC.

This clonotype was counted a few times. The chain has TRBV7-2 and TRBJ2-1; 9 nucleotides match TRBD2. CDR1 is SGHTA and CDR2 is FQGNSA in the germline V gene. The V and J ends lost 4 bases and 9 bases, in that order; junction bases with no gene match: 13. CDR3 length: 16 amino acids. CDR3 nucleotide sequence: TGTGCCAGCAGCTCCCCGGGACTAGCATCTCAAACTGAGCAGTTCTTC. It specifies CASSSPGLASQTEQFF.

The chain uses TRBV7-3 and TRBJ2-1; perhaps TRBD1 as D (6 bases). Per germline, CDR1 SGHTA and CDR2 FQGTGA. The CDR3 length is 14 residues. V lost 5 bases to trimming and J lost 5 bases, with 13 bases between them. CDR3 sequence (DNA): TGTGCCAGCAGCCCACAGACAGGAAACAATGAGCAGTTCTTC. It encodes CASSPQTGNNEQFF. Combining the CDR3 with reference TRBV7-3 and TRBJ2-1 gives the whole variable domain GAGVSQTPSNKVTEKGKYVELRCDPISGHTALYWYRQSLGQGPEFLIYFQGTGAADDSGLPNDRFFAVRPEGSVSTLKIQRTERGDSAVYLCASSPQTGNNEQFFGPGTRLTVL.